The rows below give T cell receptor beta chains drawn from one sample of a study of blood T cell repertoires in COVID-19. The assay was immunoSEQ multiplex PCR, and TCRdb's table has in-frame clones only and misses some. The sample shows 110,000 or so clones, more than 70% of them seen only once. The specimen was peripheral blood. These receptors were collected from a human donor in a cohort sampled during active COVID-19. Each CDR3 is given with its conserved first and last residue. The D gene is left open where the match is weak. Part of the rows lack a size; the others show once, few, many or a class for expanded clones.

V	J	D	size	DNA	CDR3
TRBV15	TRBJ2-7	NA	NA	TGTGCCACCAACACCGGGACTGACAACTACGAGCAGTACTTC	CATNTGTDNYEQYF
TRBV11-1	TRBJ2-5	TRBD2	NA	TGTGCCAGCAGCTTAGGGGGAGGGAGAGAGACCCAGTACTTC	CASSLGGGRETQYF
TRBV11-2	TRBJ1-3	NA	NA	TGTGCCAGCAGCGAGGGACTGACCTCTGGAAACACCATATATTTT	CASSEGLTSGNTIYF
TRBV7-8	TRBJ2-3	NA	once	TGTGCCAGCAGCCCGACAGATACGCAGTATTTT	CASSPTDTQYF
TRBV2	TRBJ1-1	NA	NA	TGTGCCACCATAGGAGAGAGAACATTCGGAAACACTGAAGCTTTCTTT	CATIGERTFGNTEAFF
TRBV5-6	TRBJ2-7	TRBD1	NA	TGTGCCAGCAGCTTGGTGACAGGGATGGAAGAGCAGTACTTC	CASSLVTGMEEQYF
TRBV27	TRBJ2-7	NA	NA	TGTGCCAGCAGTTCGTCCTACGAGCAGTACTTC	CASSSSYEQYF
TRBV7-6	TRBJ1-6	TRBD1	few	TGTGCCAGCAGCTTAAACAGGGGTGATTCACCCCTCCACTTT	CASSLNRGDSPLHF
TRBV30	TRBJ2-3	NA	NA	TGTGCCTGGAGTCTAAACACAGATACGCAGTATTTT	CAWSLNTDTQYF
TRBV18	TRBJ1-6	TRBD1	NA	TGTGCCAGCTCACCACCCCAGGGGGCTTATTCACCCCTCCACTTT	CASSPPQGAYSPLHF
TRBV9	TRBJ2-5	TRBD2	NA	TGTGCCAGCACCCCAGAGACTAGCGGGGAGGAGACCCAGTACTTC	CASTPETSGEETQYF
TRBV4-1	TRBJ1-5	TRBD1	NA	TGCGCCAGCAGCTTAGGACAGGGGGCACCTCAAGAGCCCCAGCATTTT	CASSLGQGAPQEPQHF
TRBV5-8	TRBJ2-7	TRBD1	NA	TGTGCCAGCAGCTCGGACAGGGTCCCCAGCGAGCAGTACTTC	CASSSDRVPSEQYF
TRBV5-4	TRBJ2-7	TRBD2	NA	TGTGCCAGTAAACCGGGACTAGCGAACGAGCAGTACTTC	CASKPGLANEQYF
TRBV7-8	TRBJ2-1	TRBD1	NA	TGTGCCAGCAGCTTAAAGGCCCGGGACAGCTACAATGAGCAGTTCTTC	CASSLKARDSYNEQFF
TRBV5-1	TRBJ2-7	NA	few	TGCGCCAGCAGTCCTAACCTGGGACATCCCTACGAGCAGTACTTC	CASSPNLGHPYEQYF
TRBV7-9	TRBJ1-4	TRBD1	NA	TGTGCCACGGACAGGGGGTCAGCAACTAATGAAAAACTGTTTTTT	CATDRGSATNEKLFF
TRBV10-2	TRBJ2-7	NA	NA	TGCGCCAGCGAGGGATCCTTTTTACCGGGACTCCCTTTACTAAACTACGAGCAGTACTTC	CASEGSFLPGLPLLNYEQYF
TRBV10-3	TRBJ1-1	TRBD1	few	TGTGCCATCAGGGGGGACAGGGGAAACACTGAAGCTTTCTTT	CAIRGDRGNTEAFF
TRBV6-5	TRBJ2-3	NA	NA	TGTGCCAGCAGTTACACCAACAGTGATACGCAGTATTTT	CASSYTNSDTQYF
TRBV14	TRBJ2-3	TRBD1	NA	TGTGCCAGCAGCCAAGGACAGGGCTGGGGGGATACGCAGTATTTT	CASSQGQGWGDTQYF
TRBV5-1	TRBJ1-4	NA	few	TGCGCCAGCAGCTTGGGGCAGGGATTGGATGAAAAACTGTTTTTT	CASSLGQGLDEKLFF
TRBV11-2	TRBJ2-7	TRBD1	NA	TGTGCCAGCAGTGGGGTGACAGGGCTGTACGAGCAGTACTTC	CASSGVTGLYEQYF
TRBV15	TRBJ2-5	NA	NA	TGTGCCACCAGCAGTCTTAGGGGTGAAGAGACCCAGTACTTC	CATSSLRGEETQYF
TRBV9	TRBJ1-1	NA	NA	TGTGCCAGCAGCGTAGACGACTTAGGGAGCACTGAAGCTTTCTTT	CASSVDDLGSTEAFF
TRBV5-4	TRBJ1-6	TRBD1	few	TGTGCCAGCAGCACCGGGACAGGGTTGTCACCCCTCCACTTT	CASSTGTGLSPLHF
TRBV27	TRBJ1-1	TRBD1	NA	TGTGCCAGCAGTTTATCCGGGACAGGGTCTGAAGCTTTCTTT	CASSLSGTGSEAFF